Shown below are 32 T cell receptor beta chains from a single sample sequenced in a study of T cell changes during pregnancy in multiple sclerosis. Clones were read by immunoSEQ multiplex PCR, and TCRdb kept only the in-frame ones, dropping some. The profile covers 50,000 to 65,000 clones, with approximately 93% appearing a single time and roughly 3% taken by the ten largest. The sequenced sample was CD8+ T cells from peripheral blood mononuclear cells, obtained in the second trimester of pregnancy. These receptors all stem from a female donor with multiple sclerosis, enrolled in a pregnancy study.

The chain links TRBV5-6 to TRBJ2-7; 10 nucleotides line up with TRBD2. Germline CDR1 is SGHDT and CDR2 is YYEEEE. The J segment lost 3 bases and the V segment lost 0 bases, leaving 6 bases of the junction unmatched. The CDR3 runs to 16 residues. DNA for the CDR3: TGTGCCAGCAGCTTGGCTTCTAGCGGGAGTATCTACGAGCAGTACTTC. It encodes CASSLASSGSIYEQYF. The full variable domain, with the rest looked up from reference TRBV5-6 and TRBJ2-7, is DAGVTQSPTHLIKTRGQQVTLRCSPKSGHDTVSWYQQALGQGPQFIFQYYEEEERQRGNFPDRFSGHQFPNYSSELNVNALLLGDSALYLCASSLASSGSIYEQYFGPGTRLTVT.

This chain links TRBV27 with TRBJ2-7; weak D call: TRBD2 (6 bases). This CDR3 spans 13 amino acids. Per germline, CDR1 MNHEY and CDR2 SMNVEV (reference sequence). V was shortened by 2 bases and J by 7 bases, with 12 bases between the two germline ends. CDR3 protein: CASSLSSRGEQYF. The CDR3 bases are TGTGCCAGCAGTTTAAGCTCACGGGGGGAGCAGTACTTC.

This clone was detected only once. CDR3 region: CASSLSPGKAETQYF. The DNA for the CDR3 is TGTGCCAGCAGTTTATCGCCAGGGAAGGCAGAGACCCAGTACTTC. V and J are TRBV27 and TRBJ2-5, with D perhaps matching TRBD1 (5 bases). The CDR3 runs 15 residues. Germline loops: CDR1 MNHEY, CDR2 SMNVEV (reference sequence). Between the trimmed V and J ends, which lost 0 bases and 4 bases, there was a span of 12 bases.

A few counts support this clone. The CDR3 DNA reads TGTGCCATCAGTCCCAAGGGGGCTTCGACAGGCTACACCTTC. It translates to CAISPKGASTGYTF. The chain joins TRBV10-3 to TRBJ1-2; 7 bases are a match to TRBD1. The CDR3 totals 14 residues. Trimming at V came to 5 bases and at J to 8 bases, leaving 11 bases not matched to a gene. The V gene's germline CDR1 is ENHRY and CDR2 SYGVKD.

The CDR3 region has the DNA TGTGCCAGCAGCCAACGGGGGGGTCTCGAGCAGTACTTC. Translation gives CASSQRGGLEQYF. The chain uses TRBV4-2 and TRBJ2-7; 8 bases match TRBD2. CDR1 and CDR2 (germline): LGHNA, YNFKEQ. V was clipped by 2 bases and J by 6 bases; unmatched bases: 3. The CDR3 is made up of 13 amino acids.

The chain combines TRBV4-3 with TRBJ2-7, with 7 nucleotides matching TRBD2. The CDR3 runs to 14 residues. Unmatched junction bases numbered 4, after V lost 1 base and J lost 4 bases. CDR1 is LGHNA and CDR2 is YSLEER in the germline V gene. The CDR3 region is CASSQAAGLYEQYF. The CDR3, as DNA: TGCGCCAGCAGCCAAGCAGCGGGATTGTACGAGCAGTACTTC.

The chain carries TRBV21-1 and TRBJ2-3; the D call of TRBD2 is as the table states it, not checked on the DNA. TRBV21-1 is recorded as a pseudogene. The CDR3 length is 14 residues. This CDR3 is CASRGGTRTDTQYF. As DNA, the CDR3 is TGTGCCAGCAGGGGAGGGACTCGCACAGATACGCAGTATTTT.

The chain carries TRBV4-1 and TRBJ2-5, with D possibly matching TRBD1 (5 bases). The germline V gene encodes CDR1 MGHRA and CDR2 YSYEKL. The CDR3 has 13 residues. V was cut by 1 base and J by 10 bases, with 13 bases left in between. The CDR3: CASSQALGRGQYF. In DNA, the CDR3 is TGCGCCAGCAGCCAAGCCCTAGGAAGGGGCCAGTACTTC.

The chain has TRBV14 and TRBJ2-1, with D tentatively TRBD1 (6 bases). Trimming pared 2 bases from V and 2 bases from J, leaving 13 bases between. This CDR3 has 16 residues. Looked up from germline, CDR1 is SGHDN and CDR2 is FVKESK. The CDR3 spells CASSQRTGPPYNEQFF. The CDR3 DNA is TGTGCCAGCAGCCAAAGAACAGGGCCCCCCTACAATGAGCAGTTCTTC.

The chain employs TRBV7-9 and TRBJ1-1; 7 nucleotides line up with TRBD1. The CDR3 has 15 amino acids. The J segment lost 4 bases and the V segment lost 8 bases, leaving 13 bases of the junction unmatched. The germline CDR1 and CDR2 sequences are SEHNR and FQNEAQ (reference sequence). CDR3 protein: CASDRPTGSATEAFF. In DNA, the CDR3 is TGTGCCAGCGACCGGCCGACAGGGTCGGCCACTGAAGCTTTCTTT.

This clone was counted once. The V and J genes are TRBV7-8 and TRBJ2-1; perhaps TRBD1 as D (6 bases). Germline V gives CDR1 SGHVS, CDR2 FQNEAQ. Trimming pared 2 bases from V and 9 bases from J, leaving 14 bases between. The CDR3 is 14 amino acids. The CDR3 loop is CASSLLTGRVEQFF. CDR3 nucleotides: TGTGCCAGCAGCTTACTGACAGGACGGGTTGAGCAGTTCTTC.

The genes are TRBV27 and TRBJ2-4; D perhaps matches TRBD2 (5 bases). Per the germline V gene, CDR1 is MNHEY and CDR2 is SMNVEV (reference sequence). The V end was cut by 2 bases, the J end by 3 bases, with 11 bases between. CDR3 length: 15 residues. CDR3 coding DNA: TGTGCCAGCAGTTTAGGAGGCAGGATCAAAAACATTCAGTACTTC. Its translation: CASSLGGRIKNIQYF.

The J gene is TRBJ2-1, the V gene TRBV6-5; D unclear. The CDR3 consists of 16 residues. Trimming pared 0 bases from V and 3 bases from J, leaving 12 bases between. Germline V gives CDR1 MNHEY, CDR2 SVGAGI. CDR3 sequence: CASSYSRNANYNEQFF. CDR3 sequence (DNA): TGTGCCAGCAGTTACTCGAGAAACGCCAACTACAATGAGCAGTTCTTC.

The chain is built from TRBV7-3 and TRBJ2-2; 10 bases align to TRBD1. This CDR3 is built from 17 residues. Germline loops: CDR1 SGHTA, CDR2 FQGTGA. With V trimmed by 11 bases and J by 5 bases, 17 bases remained unmatched. CDR3 in amino acids: CAGGGGQGRLDTGELFF. The CDR3 DNA reads as TGTGCCGGGGGCGGGGGACAGGGGAGACTGGATACCGGGGAGCTGTTTTTT.

The rearrangement joins TRBV27 to TRBJ2-7; a possible D gene is TRBD2 (6 bases). With 0 bases removed from V and 2 bases from J, the gap between germline ends came to 11 bases. The length of the CDR3 is 15 residues. The germline V gene has CDR1 MNHEY and CDR2 SMNVEV (reference sequence). The DNA for the CDR3 is TGTGCCAGCAGTTTATCCCCCCCGGGGGCCTACGAGCAGTACTTC. This translates into CASSLSPPGAYEQYF.

The CDR3 protein is CASAWGGSTGELFF. CDR3 sequence (DNA): TGTGCCAGTGCCTGGGGGGGGAGCACCGGGGAGCTGTTTTTT. The rearrangement links TRBV19 to TRBJ2-2; 7 bases map to TRBD2. The CDR3 is 14 residues long. CDR1 and CDR2 from the germline V gene are LNHDA and SQIVND (reference sequence). With V trimmed by 8 bases and J by 4 bases, 7 bases remained unmatched.

V usage is TRBV25-1 and J usage is TRBJ2-3; D ambiguous. Trimming removed 6 bases at V and 6 bases at J, with 22 bases between. The CDR3 totals 16 residues. Germline loops: CDR1 MGHDK, CDR2 SYGVNS. CDR3: CASRPLKRGPQDTQYF. The CDR3 region has the DNA TGTGCCAGCAGACCCCTAAAAAGAGGCCCCCAGGATACGCAGTATTTT.

V and J are TRBV5-6 and TRBJ1-1; 7 nucleotides agree with TRBD1. Trimming cost V 1 base and J 11 bases; bases outside gene matches: 5. CDR3 size: 12 residues. Germline lookup yields CDR1 SGHDT and CDR2 YYEEEE. CDR3 protein: CASSLTTGVAFF. The CDR3 DNA is TGTGCCAGCAGCTTGACCACAGGGGTGGCTTTCTTT.

The chain is built from TRBV29-1 and TRBJ2-7; TRBD2 agrees at 10 bases. The CDR3 runs 16 residues. Germline V gene data show CDR1 as SQVTM and CDR2 as ANQGSEA. V was pared by 0 bases and J by 2 bases, with 7 bases of the junction left unmatched. The CDR3 is CSVEEATSGEPYEQYF. The CDR3 DNA follows: TGCAGCGTTGAAGAGGCCACTAGCGGGGAACCCTACGAGCAGTACTTC.

The rearrangement joins TRBV18 to TRBJ2-2; 7 nucleotides agree with TRBD1. CDR1 is KGHSH and CDR2 is LQKENI in the germline V gene. V trimming: 2 bases; J trimming: 5 bases; junction bases outside the gene matches: 5. This CDR3 is built from 15 residues. The CDR3: CASSPEARGTGELFF. CDR3 DNA: TGTGCCAGCTCACCAGAGGCCAGGGGGACCGGGGAGCTGTTTTTT. Full variable domain (missing parts from reference TRBV18 and TRBJ2-2): NAGVMQNPRHLVRRRGQEARLRCSPMKGHSHVYWYRQLPEEGLKFMVYLQKENIIDESGMPKERFSAEFPKEGPSILRIQQVVRGDSAAYFCASSPEARGTGELFFGEGSRLTVL.

In this sample, this clone turned up once. This chain uses TRBV27 with TRBJ2-1; TRBD2 agrees at 7 bases. From germline, CDR1 is MNHEY and CDR2 SMNVEV (reference sequence). This CDR3 has 15 residues. Trimming cost V 2 bases and J 3 bases; bases outside gene matches: 4. CDR3 in DNA: TGTGCCAGCAGTTTAACTAGCGAGAACTACAATGAGCAGTTCTTC. This gives the protein CASSLTSENYNEQFF.

This chain links TRBV7-9 with TRBJ2-1; TRBD2 matches at 13 bases. V dropped 5 bases and J dropped 7; count of bases not matched to a gene: 5. The V gene's germline CDR1 is SEHNR and CDR2 FQNEAQ (reference sequence). The CDR3 runs to 15 residues. CDR3 coding DNA: TGTGCCAGCAGCCCTCGGACTAGCGGGGGTAATGAGCAGTTCTTC. Translated, it gives CASSPRTSGGNEQFF.

The J gene is TRBJ2-3, the V gene TRBV10-3, with TRBD1 as a possible D gene (6 bases). V lost 2 bases and J 4 bases, leaving 7 bases between the germline ends. CDR1 is ENHRY, CDR2 SYGVKD, per germline. The CDR3 runs 13 residues. CDR3 in DNA: TGTGCCATCAGTGAGGGGGGCCCAGATACGCAGTATTTT. Translation gives CAISEGGPDTQYF.

The chain uses TRBV27 and TRBJ1-4; 11 nucleotides match TRBD1. This CDR3 has 13 amino acids. Trimming removed 1 base from V and 16 bases from J; junction bases left unmatched: 5. The V gene's germline CDR1 is MNHEY and CDR2 SMNVEV (reference sequence). The CDR3 sequence: CASSLLGQGETFF. CDR3 nucleotides: TGTGCCAGCAGTTTATTGGGACAGGGGGAAACGTTTTTT.

This sequence joins TRBV5-1 and TRBJ2-5; D may be TRBD1 (6 bases). The CDR3 contains 14 residues. V was clipped by 3 bases and J by 4 bases, with 13 bases between them. Looked up from germline, CDR1 is SGHRS and CDR2 is YFSETQ. CDR3 DNA sequence: TGCGCCAGCAGCTCTGATCTCAGGGGAGAGACCCAGTACTTC. Translation gives CASSSDLRGETQYF.

This chain uses TRBV28 with TRBJ2-2; 7 bases fit TRBD2. The CDR3 has 14 residues. Germline-derived CDR1 and CDR2 are MDHEN and SYDVKM. Trimming cost V 8 bases and J 3 bases; bases outside gene matches: 6. The CDR3 nucleotides read TGTGCCAGCGTAAAGGGACTACACACCGGGGAGCTGTTTTTT. Protein: CASVKGLHTGELFF.

This chain links TRBV4-1 with TRBJ2-7; D is uncertain. Germline V gene data show CDR1 as MGHRA and CDR2 as YSYEKL. Trimming cost V 4 bases and J 3 bases, with 13 bases left between them. The CDR3 sequence is 14 residues long. In DNA, the CDR3 is TGCGCCAGCAGCCCACAAGAGAGCGACTACGAGCAGTACTTC. It yields the protein CASSPQESDYEQYF.

This chain links TRBV7-8 with TRBJ2-7, with D hard to call. V gave up 5 bases and J gave up 1 base, with 9 bases separating them. The germline gives CDR1 SGHVS, CDR2 FQNEAQ. The CDR3 is 13 residues long. The CDR3 sequence: CASSIDTSYEQYF. As DNA, the CDR3 is TGTGCCAGCAGCATAGACACGTCCTACGAGCAGTACTTC.

The J gene is TRBJ2-2, the V gene TRBV19; the D is unclear. This CDR3 contains 13 residues. The V gene's germline CDR1 is LNHDA and CDR2 SQIVND (reference sequence). Trimming left V 6 bases short and J 0 bases short, with 5 bases between. The CDR3 sequence: CASSYSNTGELFF. The CDR3 bases are TGTGCCAGTAGCTACTCGAACACCGGGGAGCTGTTTTTT.

V usage is TRBV9 and J usage is TRBJ2-2, with D tentatively TRBD1 (5 bases). CDR1 and CDR2 (germline): SGDLS, YYNGEE. Trimming removed 0 bases from V and 2 bases from J, with 8 bases in between. CDR3 size: 15 residues. The CDR3 region is CASSVVTGNTGELFF. CDR3 coding DNA: TGTGCCAGCAGCGTAGTTACAGGCAACACCGGGGAGCTGTTTTTT.

The chain couples TRBV27 to TRBJ1-1; no reliable D call. V lost 3 bases and J 2 bases, leaving 7 bases between the germline ends. The germline CDR1 and CDR2 sequences are MNHEY and SMNVEV (reference sequence). This CDR3 spans 13 amino acids. CDR3 loop: CASSFTDNTEAFF. Written as DNA, the CDR3 is TGTGCCAGCAGTTTCACAGATAACACTGAAGCTTTCTTT.

CDR3: CASSPPGTSGSYEQYF. The CDR3 DNA reads as TGTGCCAGCAGTCCCCCGGGGACTAGCGGGAGTTACGAGCAGTACTTC. The gene calls are TRBV27 and TRBJ2-7; 14 bases map to TRBD2. V was pared by 5 bases and J by 4 bases, with 7 bases of the junction left unmatched. This CDR3 comprises 16 residues. The germline gives CDR1 MNHEY, CDR2 SMNVEV (reference sequence).